What follows are 21 T cell receptor beta chains derived from one specimen sequenced in a study of shared clonotypes between healthy human individuals. Sequencing was performed with immunoSEQ multiplex PCR; in TCRdb, only in-frame clones are kept and a portion is missing. The table has roughly 770,000 clones, about 96% seen once. The naive CD8 subset, CD45RO-negative cells positively selected for CCR7, excluded terminally differentiated effector memory CD45RA+ cells. Material: naive CD8+ T cells sorted from blood. The receptors derive from a man aged 30-40 years in good health.

In its sample, this clone was seen once. Here the CDR3 DNA reads TGTGCCAGCAGCTCGGGGGCTCTGGCGGGATACACCGGGGAGCTGTTTTTT. Encoded protein: CASSSGALAGYTGELFF. V is TRBV11-3 and J is TRBJ2-2, with D perhaps TRBD1 or TRBD2 (6 bases each). Germline V lookup: CDR1 SGHNT, CDR2 YENEEA. Trimming cost V 4 bases and J 3 bases, with 18 bases left between them. The CDR3 has 17 residues.

This sequence joins TRBV13 and TRBJ2-5; D gene ambiguous. The CDR3 length is 12 residues. The germline gives CDR1 PRHDT, CDR2 FYEKMQ (reference sequence). V lost 0 bases and J lost 9, with 8 bases in between. In DNA, the CDR3 is TGTGCCAGCAGCTTAGGCTCTTCGTCCCAGTACTTC. It translates to CASSLGSSSQYF.

This chain joins TRBV9 and TRBJ2-3; D unclear. Trimming shortened V by 4 bases and J by 6 bases, and 9 bases separated the two germline ends. The CDR3 is 12 residues long. Per germline, CDR1 SGDLS and CDR2 YYNGEE. The CDR3, as DNA: TGTGCCAGCAGCTCAGGTTTTGATACGCAGTATTTT. It translates to CASSSGFDTQYF.

The chain joins TRBV29-1 to TRBJ2-1, with 13 bases identical to TRBD2. J gave up 2 bases and V 4 bases, and 14 bases lay outside the gene matches. The CDR3 covers 19 residues. The germline gives CDR1 SQVTM, CDR2 ANQGSEA. The CDR3, as DNA: TGCAGCGTTGTCGGACTAGCGGGAGTGGAGGGGGGCACCTACAATGAGCAGTTCTTC. This gives the protein CSVVGLAGVEGGTYNEQFF.

CDR3 protein: CACLWAGAYHTGELFF. The CDR3, as DNA: TGTGCCTGTCTCTGGGCCGGAGCCTATCACACCGGGGAGCTGTTTTTT. The gene calls are TRBV30 and TRBJ2-2; D is unclear. The CDR3 has 16 residues. The V end lost 6 bases, the J end lost 3 bases, and 20 bases lay between the germline ends. Germline CDR1 reads GTSNPN; CDR2 reads SVGIG (reference sequence).

The chain carries TRBV7-9 and TRBJ2-2; TRBD2 matches 11 bases. Trimming cost V 5 bases and J 2 bases; bases outside gene matches: 10. Germline loops: CDR1 SEHNR, CDR2 FQNEAQ (reference sequence). This CDR3 contains 18 residues. The CDR3 loop is CASSERLAGTLNTGELFF. In DNA, the CDR3 is TGTGCCAGCAGCGAAAGACTAGCGGGAACACTAAACACCGGGGAGCTGTTTTTT.

The chain couples TRBV7-9 to TRBJ2-3, with D unresolved. This CDR3 contains 12 residues. Germline V lookup: CDR1 SEHNR, CDR2 FQNEAQ (reference sequence). V dropped 5 bases and J dropped 6 bases, with 9 bases sitting between them. As DNA, the CDR3 is TGTGCCAGCAGCCACCGGTGGGATACGCAGTATTTT. As protein: CASSHRWDTQYF. The full variable domain, rest sourced from reference TRBV7-9 and TRBJ2-3, is DTGVSQNPRHKITKRGQNVTFRCDPISEHNRLYWYRQTLGQGPEFLTYFQNEAQLEKSRLLSDRFSAERPKGSFSTLEIQRTEQGDSAMYLCASSHRWDTQYFGPGTRLTVL.

V gene TRBV7-9 combines with J gene TRBJ1-1, with D possibly TRBD1 on 5 matching bases. Trimming left V 5 bases short and J 1 base short, with 20 bases between. Germline-derived CDR1 and CDR2 are SEHNR and FQNEAQ (reference sequence). The CDR3 sequence is 17 residues long. CDR3 sequence: CASSAEGTARWNTEAFF. Here the CDR3 DNA reads TGTGCCAGCAGCGCCGAAGGGACCGCCCGATGGAACACTGAAGCTTTCTTT.

The genes are TRBV5-1 and TRBJ1-1; 11 nucleotides line up with TRBD1. Trimming removed 3 bases from V and 3 bases from J; junction bases left unmatched: 7. Germline loops: CDR1 SGHRS, CDR2 YFSETQ. The CDR3 covers 16 residues. Written as DNA, the CDR3 is TGCGCCAGCAGCTCCCTCGGGACAGGGGGTCACACTGAAGCTTTCTTT. This gives the protein CASSSLGTGGHTEAFF.

This chain connects TRBV11-2 to TRBJ2-1; no definite D call. This CDR3 has 13 residues. In germline, CDR1 is SGHAT, CDR2 FQNNGV. The V gene lost 4 bases and the J gene lost 7 bases, with 11 bases spanning the gap. In nucleotides, the CDR3 is TGTGCCAGCAGCTCGACACATGGGAATGAGCAGTTCTTC. Protein sequence: CASSSTHGNEQFF.

The chain recombines TRBV28 with TRBJ2-1; D remains unclear. V was pared by 3 bases and J by 0 bases, with 9 bases between. CDR3 length: 15 residues. Germline CDR1 reads MDHEN; CDR2 reads SYDVKM. CDR3 residues: CASSFLEASYNEQFF. CDR3 nucleotide sequence: TGTGCCAGCAGTTTTTTAGAGGCCTCCTACAATGAGCAGTTCTTC.

The chain has TRBV7-9 and TRBJ2-3; perhaps TRBD1 as D (5 bases). The length of the CDR3 is 12 residues. Trimming left V 1 base short and J 11 bases short, with 10 bases between. Per germline, CDR1 SEHNR and CDR2 FQNEAQ (reference sequence). For the CDR3, the DNA is TGTGCCAGCAGCTTAGGACTTACAGGGCAGTATTTT. As protein: CASSLGLTGQYF.

V gene TRBV7-3 combines with J gene TRBJ2-2, with D uncertain. The CDR3 covers 14 residues. Germline loops: CDR1 SGHTA, CDR2 FQGTGA. The ends were cut back, 3 bases at V and 1 base at J, with 6 bases in the middle. The CDR3 DNA reads as TGTGCCAGCAGCTTGTTGGGGAACACCGGGGAGCTGTTTTTT. Amino acid sequence: CASSLLGNTGELFF.

This clone was detected ten times or more. The rearrangement joins TRBV7-9 to TRBJ2-2; a weak D match, TRBD2 (5 bases). This CDR3 comprises 16 residues. Trimming stripped 11 bases from V and 9 bases from J, with 28 bases between. CDR1 is SEHNR, CDR2 FQNEAQ, per germline (reference sequence). CDR3 amino acids: CARGAVENTRRWELFF. For the CDR3, the DNA is TGTGCCCGCGGAGCGGTGGAGAATACTAGACGGTGGGAGCTGTTTTTT.

This chain connects TRBV1 to TRBJ2-7; the table's D call, TRBD2, was not checked against the DNA. TRBV1 is designated a pseudogene. The CDR3 spans 19 residues. In DNA, the CDR3 is TGCACCAGCAGCCAGGAAACCGGGACTAGCGTTCGCCCCTCCTACGAGCAGTACTTC. Protein: CTSSQETGTSVRPSYEQYF.

This chain connects TRBV27 to TRBJ2-3; D remains unclear. Trimming pared 3 bases from V and 0 bases from J, leaving 13 bases between. Germline-derived CDR1 and CDR2 are MNHEY and SMNVEV (reference sequence). The CDR3 consists of 16 residues. The CDR3 sequence is CASSFGSIPSTDTQYF. CDR3 coding DNA: TGTGCCAGCAGTTTCGGATCGATACCTAGCACAGATACGCAGTATTTT.

This clone was recorded only once. For the CDR3, the DNA is TGTGCCAGCAGCTTAGGGTGGACGGACGAGCAGTACTTC. It translates to CASSLGWTDEQYF. V gene TRBV7-6 combines with J gene TRBJ2-7; D remains unclear. The V gene's germline CDR1 is SGHVS and CDR2 FNYEAQ. Trimming cost V 1 base and J 5 bases, with 9 bases left between them. The CDR3 spans 13 residues.

This clone has only a few counts. The chain links TRBV29-1 to TRBJ2-5, with a possible D match to TRBD2 (6 bases). Looked up from germline, CDR1 is SQVTM and CDR2 is ANQGSEA. The CDR3 has 14 residues. V was pared by 4 bases and J by 5 bases, with 17 bases between. The CDR3 protein is CSVGGGTRGETQYF. The CDR3, as DNA: TGCAGCGTTGGGGGCGGGACGAGAGGGGAGACCCAGTACTTC.

About this clone: The CDR3 does not close with the conserved phenylalanine or tryptophan, likely indicating a read error. DNA for the CDR3: TGCGCCAGCAGCCAAGATGTAGAAGCTTTCCTT. Residues: CASSQDVEAFL. The chain links TRBV4-1 to TRBJ1-1, with D uncertain. The length of the CDR3 is 11 residues. Looked up from germline, CDR1 is MGHRA and CDR2 is YSYEKL. V shed 0 bases and J shed 8 bases, with 4 bases lying between them.

This chain joins TRBV28 and TRBJ2-2; D call uncertain. V was trimmed by 5 bases and J by 6 bases, leaving 13 bases between them. The CDR3 totals 14 residues. CDR1 MDHEN and CDR2 SYDVKM come from the germline V gene. CDR3 sequence: CASSHEVGAGELFF. The CDR3 DNA sequence: TGTGCCAGCAGTCACGAAGTCGGCGCCGGGGAGCTGTTTTTT.

The rearrangement uses TRBV9 and TRBJ2-1; 9 positions agree with TRBD2. Germline CDR1 and CDR2: SGDLS and YYNGEE. This CDR3 is 16 amino acids long. The J segment lost 7 bases and the V segment lost 0 bases, leaving 8 bases of the junction unmatched. The CDR3 region has the DNA TGTGCCAGCAGCGTAGGGGATAGCGGGAGTTCAAATGAGCAGTTCTTC. This translates into CASSVGDSGSSNEQFF. The variable domain in full, completed from reference TRBV9 and TRBJ2-1, reads DSGVTQTPKHLITATGQRVTLRCSPRSGDLSVYWYQQSLDQGLQFLIQYYNGEERAKGNILERFSAQQFPDLHSELNLSSLELGDSALYFCASSVGDSGSSNEQFFGPGTRLTVL.